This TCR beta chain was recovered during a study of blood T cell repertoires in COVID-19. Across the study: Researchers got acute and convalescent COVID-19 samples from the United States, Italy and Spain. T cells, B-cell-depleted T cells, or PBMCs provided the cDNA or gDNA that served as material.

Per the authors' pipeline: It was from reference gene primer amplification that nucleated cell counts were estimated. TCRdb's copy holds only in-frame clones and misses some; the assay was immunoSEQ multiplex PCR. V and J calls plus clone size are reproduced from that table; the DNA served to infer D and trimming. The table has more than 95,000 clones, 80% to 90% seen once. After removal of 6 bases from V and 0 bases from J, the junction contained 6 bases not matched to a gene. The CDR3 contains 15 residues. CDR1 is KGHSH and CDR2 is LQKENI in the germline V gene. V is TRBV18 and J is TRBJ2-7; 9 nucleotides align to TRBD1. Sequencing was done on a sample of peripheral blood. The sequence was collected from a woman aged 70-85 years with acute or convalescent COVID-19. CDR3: CASSQTGGGSYEQYF. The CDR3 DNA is TGTGCCAGCTCCCAAACAGGGGGCGGCTCCTACGAGCAGTACTTC.